This TCR beta chain appears in the sequencing data of a study of blood T cell repertoires in COVID-19. Looking at the study overall: The United States, Italy and Spain provided the acute and convalescent COVID-19 samples.

Per the study methods: Nucleated cell counts were estimated from reference gene primer amplification. The assay was immunoSEQ multiplex PCR, and TCRdb's table has in-frame clones only and misses some. V, J and clone size are taken as reported in that table, and D and trimming were inferred from the DNA itself. The repertoire consists of around 300,000 clones, with about nine tenths occurring once and the leading ten covering less than 3%. The V end lost 2 bases, the J end lost 0 bases, and 8 bases lay between the germline ends. Germline V gene lookup returns CDR1 MNHEY and CDR2 SVGEGT. CDR3 size: 15 residues. Self-reported history from a screening survey and questionnaire set each donor's cohort.

This sequence joins TRBV6-2 or TRBV6-3 and TRBJ2-4; D remains unclear. The sample comprised PBMCs or T cells enriched from blood (not recorded which). The sequence came from a woman in her 50s who had recovered from COVID-19. CDR3 amino acids: CASSYVGVAKNIQYF. DNA of the CDR3: TGTGCCAGCAGTTACGTCGGAGTAGCCAAAAACATTCAGTACTTC.